The next 23 T cell receptor beta chains were all read from a single sample in a study of shared clonotypes between healthy human individuals (dated by TCRdb to the early 2020s). Libraries were constructed by the immunoSEQ multiplex PCR assay. TCRdb's version of the immuneACCESS table is confined to in-frame rearrangements and falls short of the full clone set. An unresolved V gene accounts for under half of the shortfall where checked; the remainder is of unknown origin. In all, the sample holds roughly 700,000 clones, and roughly 91% of those were seen once. Clones ranked in the top ten supply approximately 35% of the sample. Specimen: memory CD8+ T cells from PBMCs. Reading the label with the study, this specimen's cell subset or site is: CD45RO+ cells pooled with CCR7-negative TemRA cells. Receptors were obtained from a man aged 18-30 years in good health. Some clones in this sample may be carry-over from other donors' samples.

V is TRBV6-6 and J is TRBJ1-2; TRBD1 matches 10 bases. The junction had 7 bases not matched to a gene; V was cut back by 0 bases and J by 6 bases. The germline V gene has CDR1 MNHNY and CDR2 SVGAGI (reference sequence). The CDR3 consists of 16 residues. CDR3 amino acids: CASSYSGQGWMDGYTF. In nucleotides, the CDR3 is TGTGCCAGCAGTTACTCGGGACAGGGGTGGATGGATGGCTACACCTTC.

The rearrangement joins TRBV28 to TRBJ2-5; D unresolved. Looked up from germline, CDR1 is MDHEN and CDR2 is SYDVKM. V was trimmed by 3 bases and J by 3 bases, leaving 11 bases between them. The CDR3 contains 14 residues. The CDR3: CASSFLGREETQYF. In nucleotides, the CDR3 is TGTGCCAGCAGTTTCCTCGGACGGGAAGAGACCCAGTACTTC. The full variable domain, rest sourced from reference TRBV28 and TRBJ2-5, is DVKVTQSSRYLVKRTGEKVFLECVQDMDHENMFWYRQDPGLGLRLIYFSYDVKMKEKGDIPEGYSVSREKKERFSLILESASTNQTSMYLCASSFLGREETQYFGPGTRLLVL.

The rearrangement joins TRBV2 to TRBJ1-5; D may be TRBD1 (6 bases). Trimming removed 4 bases at V and 3 bases at J, with 13 bases between. From germline, CDR1 is SNHLY and CDR2 FYNNEI. This CDR3 comprises 15 residues. The CDR3 region is CASSGPDRLNQPQHF. Written as DNA, the CDR3 is TGTGCCAGCAGTGGACCCGACAGGCTCAATCAGCCCCAGCATTTT.

The J gene is TRBJ2-2, the V gene TRBV9, with 9 positions matching TRBD1. CDR3 length: 19 residues. Germline assignment: CDR1 SGDLS and CDR2 YYNGEE. Trimming took 0 bases from V and 6 from J; bases not matched to a gene: 15. The CDR3 coding sequence is TGTGCCAGCAGCGTAGATAGGCTTTACGGGACAGGGTTTGCCGGGGAGCTGTTTTTT. Encoded protein: CASSVDRLYGTGFAGELFF.

This clone was observed once. V is TRBV11-3 and J is TRBJ2-1; D not certain. The length of the CDR3 is 15 residues. V shed 2 bases and J shed 0 bases, with 8 bases lying between them. CDR1 is SGHNT and CDR2 is YENEEA in the germline V gene. CDR3 DNA sequence: TGTGCCAGCAGCTTATGGCGGAGCTCCTACAATGAGCAGTTCTTC. It yields the protein CASSLWRSSYNEQFF. Variable domain in full (rest from reference TRBV11-3 and TRBJ2-1): EAGVVQSPRYKIIEKKQPVAFWCNPISGHNTLYWYLQNLGQGPELLIRYENEEAVDDSQLPKDRFSAERLKGVDSTLKIQPAELGDSAVYLCASSLWRSSYNEQFFGPGTRLTVL.

The rearrangement links TRBV4-1 to TRBJ2-7; unclear D gene. Germline V CDR1 and CDR2: MGHRA, YSYEKL. The CDR3 is 13 amino acids. V lost 0 bases to trimming and J lost 7 bases, with 10 bases between them. CDR3 protein: CASSQDRPEEQYF. DNA of the CDR3: TGCGCCAGCAGCCAAGACCGACCGGAGGAGCAGTACTTC.

This rearrangement joins TRBV7-9 to TRBJ1-5; 8 positions match TRBD1. The junction had 7 bases not matched to a gene; V was cut back by 5 bases and J by 4 bases. The germline V gene encodes CDR1 SEHNR and CDR2 FQNEAQ (reference sequence). There are 15 residues in the CDR3. The CDR3 region has the DNA TGTGCCAGCAGCGGCGGACAGGGCACGAATCAGCCCCAGCATTTT. It yields the protein CASSGGQGTNQPQHF. Filled out from reference TRBV7-9 and TRBJ1-5, the complete variable domain reads DTGVSQNPRHKITKRGQNVTFRCDPISEHNRLYWYRQTLGQGPEFLTYFQNEAQLEKSRLLSDRFSAERPKGSFSTLEIQRTEQGDSAMYLCASSGGQGTNQPQHFGDGTRLSIL.

This clone was seen a handful of times. This rearrangement joins TRBV14 to TRBJ2-1; TRBD1 agrees at 7 bases. The CDR3 contains 16 residues. Germline assignment: CDR1 SGHDN and CDR2 FVKESK. Trimming cost V 0 bases and J 3 bases; bases outside gene matches: 5. CDR3 sequence: CASSQDHRGLYNEQFF. Here the CDR3 DNA reads TGTGCCAGCAGCCAAGACCACAGGGGCCTCTACAATGAGCAGTTCTTC. The whole variable domain, filled in from reference TRBV14 and TRBJ2-1, reads EAGVTQFPSHSVIEKGQTVTLRCDPISGHDNLYWYRRVMGKEIKFLLHFVKESKQDESGMPNNRFLAERTGGTYSTLKVQPAELEDSGVYFCASSQDHRGLYNEQFFGPGTRLTVL.

The gene calls are TRBV6-1 and TRBJ2-1; 7 nucleotides match TRBD2. This CDR3 is built from 15 residues. The V gene end was trimmed by 0 bases and the J gene end by 6 bases; junction bases not matched to a gene: 5. Per the germline V gene, CDR1 is MNHNS and CDR2 is SASEGT. DNA of the CDR3: TGTGCCAGCAGTGAAGCCGAGCGGGGCCCCAATGAGCAGTTCTTC. It specifies CASSEAERGPNEQFF.

The chain uses TRBV5-4 and TRBJ1-2, with unresolved D. The CDR3 contains 12 residues. Germline CDR1 reads SGHNT; CDR2 reads YYREEE (reference sequence). V lost 5 bases, J lost 6 bases, and 11 bases lay in between. The CDR3 region has the DNA TGTGCCAGCAGTGAACGAGGACATGGCTACACCTTC. It is translated as CASSERGHGYTF.

The chain couples TRBV4-3 to TRBJ2-4; TRBD2 matches 12 bases. The CDR3 extends over 17 amino acids. Germline lookup yields CDR1 LGHNA and CDR2 YSLEER. V shed 2 bases, J shed 3 bases, and the junction held 5 bases outside the gene matches. CDR3 DNA: TGCGCCAGCAGCCAATACGGACTAGCGGGAAGCAAAAACATTCAGTACTTC. This translates into CASSQYGLAGSKNIQYF.

Concerning this clone itself: Other DNA sequences in the sample encode the same CDR3. CDR3 coding DNA: TGTGCCAGCAGTTTAACGAGTGGGCCCTACAATGAGCAGTTCTTC. It is translated as CASSLTSGPYNEQFF. The chain has TRBV27 and TRBJ2-1; D is unclear. The CDR3 is made up of 15 amino acids. Germline V gives CDR1 MNHEY, CDR2 SMNVEV (reference sequence). Trimming took off 2 bases at V and 2 bases at J, with 10 bases between the two ends.

This chain joins TRBV9 and TRBJ2-7; either TRBD1 or TRBD2 may fit D (5 bases each). The V end was cut by 3 bases, the J end by 0 bases, with 13 bases between. From germline, CDR1 is SGDLS and CDR2 YYNGEE. CDR3 length equals 15 residues. CDR3: CASSARGLFSYEQYF. DNA for the CDR3: TGTGCCAGCAGCGCCCGGGGCCTTTTCTCCTACGAGCAGTACTTC.

The chain carries TRBV7-6 and TRBJ2-1, with 7 bases lining up with TRBD2. The junction had 7 bases not matched to a gene; V was cut back by 2 bases and J by 3 bases. The germline gives CDR1 SGHVS, CDR2 FNYEAQ. The CDR3 spans 16 residues. CDR3: CASSLLSSGLYNEQFF. Here the CDR3 DNA reads TGTGCCAGCAGCTTATTATCTAGCGGCCTCTACAATGAGCAGTTCTTC.

The chain carries TRBV28 and TRBJ1-1, with 7 bases aligning to TRBD1. V shed 6 bases, J shed 4 bases, and the junction held 8 bases outside the gene matches. The CDR3 sequence is 14 residues long. Germline assignment: CDR1 MDHEN and CDR2 SYDVKM. CDR3 sequence reads: CASSLQGIGTEAFF. The CDR3 DNA reads as TGTGCCAGCAGCTTACAGGGGATCGGCACTGAAGCTTTCTTT.

The chain links TRBV11-1 to TRBJ1-1; D uncertain. V lost 6 bases and J 3 bases, leaving 11 bases between the germline ends. Germline CDR1 reads SGHAT; CDR2 reads FQDESV (reference sequence). The CDR3 has 13 amino acids. This CDR3 is CASRWQDHTEAFF. The CDR3 DNA is TGTGCCAGCAGGTGGCAGGATCACACTGAAGCTTTCTTT.

For this clone: Other DNA sequences in this sample translate to the same CDR3. J is TRBJ1-5 and V is TRBV7-9; the D is unclear. CDR1 and CDR2 from the germline V gene are SEHNR and FQNEAQ (reference sequence). V shed 2 bases and J shed 9 bases, with 8 bases lying between them. The CDR3 consists of 12 residues. The CDR3 sequence is CASSLSGRPQHF. CDR3 DNA sequence: TGTGCCAGCAGCTTATCAGGTCGGCCCCAGCATTTT.

Points on this clone: One end of the junction varies from germline; a read error may be responsible. Other nucleotide sequences in the sample specify the same CDR3. This CDR3 is CASRGRLNEKLFF. The CDR3 region has the DNA TGTGCCAGCAGGGGGCGCCTTAATGAAAAATTGTTTTTT. The genes are TRBV25-1 and TRBJ1-4, with D possibly matching TRBD1 (5 bases). The length of the CDR3 is 13 residues. From germline, CDR1 is MGHDK and CDR2 SYGVNS.

CDR3 sequence reads: CASSSDRAGTGELFF. CDR3 DNA: TGTGCCAGCAGCTCGGACAGGGCTGGCACCGGGGAGCTGTTTTTT. The V call is TRBV5-4, the J call TRBJ2-2; 8 bases map to TRBD1. CDR3 length: 15 amino acids. V trimming: 3 bases; J trimming: 4 bases; junction bases outside the gene matches: 5. From germline, CDR1 is SGHNT and CDR2 YYREEE (reference sequence).

CDR3 loop: CASSQDHTGGTYNEQFF. The CDR3 DNA sequence: TGCGCCAGCAGCCAAGATCATACGGGAGGGACTTACAATGAGCAGTTCTTC. The chain has TRBV4-3 and TRBJ2-1; 8 bases fit TRBD2. Germline CDR1 is LGHNA and CDR2 is YSLEER. V lost 0 bases to trimming and J lost 4 bases; unmatched junction nucleotides: 8. The length of the CDR3 is 17 residues.

V and J are TRBV30 and TRBJ2-1, with 8 positions matching TRBD2. The CDR3 contains 16 residues. Germline values: CDR1 GTSNPN, CDR2 SVGIG (reference sequence). Trimming cost V 4 bases and J 0 bases; bases outside gene matches: 8. This CDR3 reads CAWTGIAGHSYNEQFF. Written as DNA, the CDR3 is TGTGCCTGGACCGGGATAGCGGGACACTCCTACAATGAGCAGTTCTTC.

The CDR3 sequence is CASSLWGSVVQEAFF. The CDR3 region has the DNA TGTGCCAGCAGCTTATGGGGAAGCGTTGTCCAGGAAGCTTTCTTT. V is TRBV11-2 and J is TRBJ1-1; D not certain. Germline V gene lookup returns CDR1 SGHAT and CDR2 FQNNGV. The germline V and J ends were trimmed by 2 bases and 8 bases, with 18 bases remaining between them. The CDR3 runs 15 residues.

The chain joins TRBV6-4 to TRBJ2-7, with D unclear. CDR3 length: 12 amino acids. The V gene lost 2 bases and the J gene lost 0 bases, with 2 bases spanning the gap. CDR1 is MRHNA and CDR2 is SNTAGT in the germline V gene. CDR3 in amino acids: CASSDPSYEQYF. Written as DNA, the CDR3 is TGTGCCAGCAGTGACCCCTCCTACGAGCAGTACTTC.